The 20 T cell receptor beta chains in this list originate from one sample, sequenced in a study of T cells in Graves' hyperthyroidism and ophthalmopathy. Amplification of TCR beta CDR3 regions used RNA as the template. During a first-round RT-PCR of the TCR CDR3, the HTBI primer set was used. TCRdb analysed the multiplex PCR reads with MiXCR anew, one entry per CDR3 protein. The data contain some 270,000 distinct CDR3 sequences, roughly an eighth of them singletons. The sequencing sample was made of blood. These receptors originate from a woman between 40 and 50 years old with Graves' hyperthyroidism.

In its sample, this clonotype was seen a few times. J is TRBJ1-1 and V is TRBV4-1, with a possible D match to TRBD1 (6 bases). The CDR3 has 14 residues. CDR1 is MGHRA, CDR2 YSYEKL, per germline. Trimming shortened V by 1 base and J by 7 bases, and 13 bases separated the two germline ends. CDR3 region: CASSQGTGGSEAFF. DNA of the CDR3: TGCGCCAGCAGCCAAGGAACGGGGGGCAGTGAAGCTTTCTTT.

This clonotype was recorded at least ten times. This chain uses TRBV6-5 with TRBJ1-1; D gene ambiguous. This CDR3 is built from 13 residues. V was pared by 0 bases and J by 1 base, with 3 bases between. Germline loops: CDR1 MNHEY, CDR2 SVGAGI. The CDR3 reads CASSYSTNTEAFF. The CDR3 DNA reads as TGTGCCAGCAGTTACTCGACGAACACTGAAGCTTTCTTT.

This clonotype showed up many times. The V gene is TRBV2, the J gene TRBJ2-7; the match to TRBD2 covers 10 bases. The CDR3 is 15 residues long. CDR1 is SNHLY, CDR2 FYNNEI, per germline. V shed 1 base, J shed 3 bases, and the junction held 3 bases outside the gene matches. CDR3 amino acids: CASSEGLAGLYEQYF. CDR3 DNA sequence: TGTGCCAGCAGTGAAGGACTAGCGGGCCTCTACGAGCAGTACTTC.

This clonotype was seen a few times. This chain joins TRBV18 and TRBJ2-7, with TRBD2 identical over 9 bases. Germline trimming cut 4 bases from V and 5 bases from J; bases unmatched to any gene: 6. CDR3 length equals 14 residues. Germline CDR1 and CDR2: KGHSH and LQKENI. DNA of the CDR3: TGTGCCAGCTCACTAGCGGGAGAATGGAACGAGCAGTACTTC. Amino acids: CASSLAGEWNEQYF.

About this clonotype itself: A much larger clone sits a single nucleotide away, making a read error possible. The chain combines TRBV2 with TRBJ2-7; D call uncertain. Per the germline V gene, CDR1 is SNHLY and CDR2 is FYNNEI. The CDR3 runs to 12 residues. V was pared by 3 bases and J by 5 bases, with 8 bases between. The CDR3 reads CASSDSRHEQYF. CDR3 DNA sequence: TGTGCCAGCAGTGATTCTCGTCACGAGCAGTACTTC.

This clonotype was detected ten times or more. The chain links TRBV7-8 to TRBJ2-1; D gene unclear. The ends were cut back, 2 bases at V and 4 bases at J, with 12 bases in the middle. The germline V gene encodes CDR1 SGHVS and CDR2 FQNEAQ. This CDR3 has 15 residues. CDR3: CASSLRRTRYNEQFF. In nucleotides, the CDR3 is TGTGCCAGCAGCTTACGCAGGACGCGATACAATGAGCAGTTCTTC.

This clonotype was seen at least ten times. The V gene is TRBV6-1, the J gene TRBJ2-5; TRBD2 aligns across 9 bases. The CDR3 covers 13 residues. V shed 9 bases and J 4 bases; nucleotides not matched to a gene: 6. Germline-derived CDR1 and CDR2 are MNHNS and SASEGT. The CDR3 region is CASKIAGVETQYF. For the CDR3, the DNA is TGTGCCAGTAAAATAGCGGGAGTAGAGACCCAGTACTTC.

This clonotype was recorded many times. The chain uses TRBV2 and TRBJ1-1, with D perhaps TRBD1 (6 bases). Germline assignment: CDR1 SNHLY and CDR2 FYNNEI. The ends were cut back, 6 bases at V and 0 bases at J, with 8 bases in the middle. There are 13 residues in the CDR3. CDR3 DNA: TGTGCCAGCAGGGACAGCATGAACACTGAAGCTTTCTTT. Translating gives CASRDSMNTEAFF.

The chain links TRBV20-1 to TRBJ1-5, with D hard to call. Germline V gene data show CDR1 as DFQATT and CDR2 as SNEGSKA (reference sequence). This CDR3 spans 16 amino acids. V dropped 0 bases and J dropped 0 bases, with 12 bases sitting between them. CDR3: CSARDLAAYSNQPQHF. The CDR3 DNA reads TGCAGTGCTAGAGATCTGGCAGCCTATAGCAATCAGCCCCAGCATTTT.

This clonotype appeared a few times. The chain combines TRBV4-2 with TRBJ2-3, with 12 bases lining up with TRBD2. The CDR3 spans 19 residues. The J segment lost 4 bases and the V segment lost 2 bases, leaving 13 bases of the junction unmatched. Per the germline V gene, CDR1 is LGHNA and CDR2 is YNFKEQ. This CDR3 reads CASSQLLAGGDIRPDTQYF. The CDR3, as DNA: TGTGCCAGCAGCCAACTACTAGCGGGAGGCGATATTCGTCCAGATACGCAGTATTTT.

The CDR3 sequence is CASRPPQAGAETQYF. The CDR3 region has the DNA TGTGCCAGCAGACCCCCCCAAGCGGGAGCAGAGACCCAGTACTTC. The rearrangement joins TRBV11-2 to TRBJ2-5; 8 positions agree with TRBD2. CDR1 and CDR2 (germline): SGHAT, FQNNGV. This CDR3 has 15 amino acids. Trimming at V came to 6 bases and at J to 4 bases, leaving 10 bases not matched to a gene.

This clonotype turned up a few times. The V and J genes are TRBV12-3 or TRBV12-4 and TRBJ2-1; D remains ambiguous. V gave up 3 bases and J gave up 13 bases, with 10 bases separating them. The CDR3 length is 11 residues. As DNA, the CDR3 is TGTGCCAGCAGTTTGGAGCGACCACAGTTCTTC. Translated: CASSLERPQFF.

The rearrangement joins TRBV7-9 to TRBJ2-6; no clear D. CDR1 is SEHNR, CDR2 FQNEAQ, per germline (reference sequence). This CDR3 is built from 10 residues. V lost 1 base to trimming and J lost 17 bases, with 6 bases between them. In nucleotides, the CDR3 is TGTGCCAGCAGCTTAGTTATTTTGACTTTC. This codes for CASSLVILTF.

Ten or more counts support this clonotype. The gene calls are TRBV28 and TRBJ2-1; 7 bases align to TRBD2. The J segment lost 5 bases and the V segment lost 6 bases, leaving 7 bases of the junction unmatched. Germline CDR1 reads MDHEN; CDR2 reads SYDVKM. This CDR3 is built from 14 residues. This chain's CDR3 is CASRHSGPHNEQFF. For the CDR3, the DNA is TGTGCCAGCAGACATAGCGGGCCCCACAATGAGCAGTTCTTC.

This clonotype was seen at least ten times. The chain recombines TRBV7-9 with TRBJ2-7; D gene uncertain. The V gene lost 7 bases and the J gene lost 2 bases, with 15 bases spanning the gap. The CDR3 is 14 amino acids. Germline V gene lookup returns CDR1 SEHNR and CDR2 FQNEAQ (reference sequence). The CDR3 sequence: CASTSRTEPYEQYF. The CDR3 DNA follows: TGTGCCAGCACCTCGAGGACGGAACCCTACGAGCAGTACTTC. Looking up the rest from reference TRBV7-9 and TRBJ2-7 gives the full variable domain: DTGVSQNPRHKITKRGQNVTFRCDPISEHNRLYWYRQTLGQGPEFLTYFQNEAQLEKSRLLSDRFSAERPKGSFSTLEIQRTEQGDSAMYLCASTSRTEPYEQYFGPGTRLTVT.

A remark on this clonotype: A read error may be the cause here, since a much bigger clone is one base away. The genes are TRBV7-2 and TRBJ1-6; no clear D. Germline lookup yields CDR1 SGHTA and CDR2 FQGNSA. CDR3 size: 15 residues. The CDR3 DNA reads TGTGTCAGCAAGCTTTCCCGCGGGGATAATTCACCCCTCCACTTT. It specifies CVSKLSRGDNSPLHF.

This clonotype occurred many times. The rearrangement links TRBV18 to TRBJ2-1; D unresolved. Germline-derived CDR1 and CDR2 are KGHSH and LQKENI. The V end lost 6 bases, the J end lost 5 bases, and 17 bases lay between the germline ends. This CDR3 is 15 amino acids long. The CDR3 sequence is CASSRDSAWDNEQFF. CDR3 nucleotides: TGTGCCAGCTCCCGTGACTCCGCTTGGGACAATGAGCAGTTCTTC.

The chain combines TRBV7-2 with TRBJ2-7, with D maybe TRBD1 (6 bases). Germline CDR1 and CDR2: SGHTA and FQGNSA. The CDR3 has 14 residues. V was shortened by 3 bases and J by 6 bases, with 15 bases between the two germline ends. The CDR3 region is CASSFGRGWGEQYF. CDR3 bases: TGTGCCAGCAGCTTCGGCAGGGGCTGGGGCGAGCAGTACTTC.

At least ten counts were recorded for this clonotype. The chain joins TRBV28 to TRBJ2-7; 8 positions agree with TRBD1. The V and J ends lost 6 bases and 1 base, in that order; junction bases with no gene match: 2. CDR3 length: 13 amino acids. CDR1 MDHEN and CDR2 SYDVKM come from the germline V gene. The CDR3 protein is CASRRTGSYEQYF. In nucleotides, the CDR3 is TGTGCCAGCAGAAGGACAGGGTCCTACGAGCAGTACTTC.

The chain recombines TRBV20-1 with TRBJ2-3; no definite D call. With 4 bases removed from V and 3 bases from J, the gap between germline ends came to 14 bases. This CDR3 has 14 residues. Germline values: CDR1 DFQATT, CDR2 SNEGSKA (reference sequence). CDR3 sequence reads: CSATWALQTDTQYF. The CDR3 region has the DNA TGCAGTGCTACCTGGGCCCTTCAGACAGATACGCAGTATTTT.